What follows is one T cell receptor (beta chain) and its context. Some clones are missing from TCRdb's copy, which holds only in-frame ones; the method was immunoSEQ multiplex PCR. The sample includes 300,000 or so clones, 85% to 90% of them seen just once. Germline CDR1 reads LGHDT; CDR2 reads YNNKEL (reference sequence). The CDR3 runs 12 residues. V lost 1 base and J lost 8, with 6 bases in between. Cohorts were assigned according to the clinical history that participants reported. Cohort 3 donors were reported recovered after two negative PCRs, clearance, or symptom resolution. This record belongs to a study of blood T cell repertoires in COVID-19.

The chain uses TRBV3-1 (or the pseudogene TRBV3-2) and TRBJ2-4; D possibly corresponds to TRBD2 (5 bases). The clonotype comes from a woman aged 18-29 years who had recovered from COVID-19. Material for sequencing was PBMCs or T cells enriched from blood (not recorded which). The chain's CDR3 is CASSQGGYIQYF. CDR3 sequence (DNA): TGTGCCAGCAGCCAAGGAGGGTACATTCAGTACTTC.